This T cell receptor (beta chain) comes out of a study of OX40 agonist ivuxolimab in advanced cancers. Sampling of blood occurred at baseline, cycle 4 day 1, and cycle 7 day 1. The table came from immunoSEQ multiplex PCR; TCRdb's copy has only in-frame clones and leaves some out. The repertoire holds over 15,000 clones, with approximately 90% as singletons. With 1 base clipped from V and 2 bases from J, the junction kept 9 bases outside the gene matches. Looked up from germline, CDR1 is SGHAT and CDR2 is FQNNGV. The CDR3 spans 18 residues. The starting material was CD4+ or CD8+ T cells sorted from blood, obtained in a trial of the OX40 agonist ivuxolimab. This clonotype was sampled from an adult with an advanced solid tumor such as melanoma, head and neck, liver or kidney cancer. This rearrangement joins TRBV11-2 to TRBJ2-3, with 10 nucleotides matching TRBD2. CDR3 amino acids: CASSLVSLAGDNTDTQYF. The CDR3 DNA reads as TGTGCCAGCAGCTTAGTAAGTCTAGCGGGGGACAACACAGATACGCAGTATTTT.